This TCR beta chain was recorded in a study of blood T cell repertoires in COVID-19. Turning to the study itself: Sites across the United States, Italy and Spain contributed samples from acute and convalescent COVID-19. In each case, the material was cDNA or gDNA derived from T cells, B-cell-depleted T cells, or PBMCs.

V lost 4 bases and J lost 0; bases outside the gene matches: 8. Germline loops: CDR1 SGHDN, CDR2 FVKESK. The CDR3 spans 16 residues. Per the study methods: Researchers report that nucleated cell counts were estimated from reference gene primer amplification. Measured with immunoSEQ multiplex PCR; TCRdb has only the in-frame clones, and not every one. D and trimming come from the DNA, and the V and J calls and clone size come from that table. The sample has some 210,000 clones; roughly nine tenths are singletons. This clone came up once. The chain employs TRBV14 and TRBJ1-1; TRBD1 matches 7 bases. This receptor was obtained from a man in his 60s who had recovered from COVID-19. Sequenced sample: peripheral blood. CDR3 coding DNA: TGTGCCAGCAGCCCCATGGGACAGTCCATGAACACTGAAGCTTTCTTT. It codes for CASSPMGQSMNTEAFF.